Shown below are 11 T cell receptor beta chains from a single sample sequenced in a study of blood T cell repertoires in COVID-19. Some clones are missing from TCRdb's copy, which holds only in-frame ones; the method was immunoSEQ multiplex PCR. In the table there are about 170,000 clones, roughly 80% of which are singletons. The sequenced sample was peripheral blood. The receptors stem from a man younger than 35 with active or convalescent COVID-19.

The chain has TRBV7-6 and TRBJ2-7; 8 bases match TRBD2. V lost 1 base and J lost 3; bases outside the gene matches: 8. CDR3 length equals 16 residues. Germline loops: CDR1 SGHVS, CDR2 FNYEAQ. This CDR3 is CASSLGPSGSFYEQYF. The CDR3 region has the DNA TGTGCCAGCAGCTTAGGCCCGAGCGGGAGCTTCTACGAGCAGTACTTC.

The V call is TRBV6-2 or TRBV6-3, the J call TRBJ2-7; 9 bases agree with TRBD2. J lost 6 bases, V lost 2 bases, and 5 bases had no gene match. This CDR3 comprises 14 residues. Germline CDR1 reads MNHEY; CDR2 reads SVGEGT. The CDR3 here is CASSYLAGGGEQYF. In DNA, the CDR3 is TGTGCCAGCAGTTACCTGGCGGGAGGGGGCGAGCAGTACTTC.

The table lists this clone with a count of one. The chain couples TRBV5-6 to TRBJ1-4; weak D call: TRBD1 (6 bases). Germline-derived CDR1 and CDR2 are SGHDT and YYEEEE. The length of the CDR3 is 14 residues. V was trimmed by 3 bases and J by 5 bases, leaving 11 bases between them. CDR3 sequence reads: CASSSGDTNEKLFF. As DNA, the CDR3 is TGTGCCAGCAGCTCTGGGGACACAAATGAAAAACTGTTTTTT.

V gene TRBV6-2 or TRBV6-3 combines with J gene TRBJ2-7, with 8 bases fitting TRBD2. V trimming: 0 bases; J trimming: 5 bases; junction bases outside the gene matches: 6. CDR1 is MNHEY and CDR2 is SVGEGT in the germline V gene. There are 15 residues in the CDR3. The CDR3 bases are TGTGCCAGCAGTTACTCTGGCGGGAGGTTGAACGAGCAGTACTTC. As protein: CASSYSGGRLNEQYF.

The rearrangement links TRBV19 to TRBJ1-2, with 9 positions matching TRBD1. From germline, CDR1 is LNHDA and CDR2 SQIVND (reference sequence). With V trimmed by 7 bases and J by 8 bases, 8 bases remained unmatched. The CDR3 has 13 amino acids. Written as DNA, the CDR3 is TGTGCCAGTAAAAATAGGGACAGGGACGGCTACACCTTC. Translating it yields CASKNRDRDGYTF.

The gene calls are TRBV11-2 and TRBJ1-1, with 10 nucleotides matching TRBD1. Germline CDR1 is SGHAT and CDR2 is FQNNGV. This CDR3 has 15 amino acids. V shed 4 bases, J shed 4 bases, and the junction held 6 bases outside the gene matches. CDR3 loop: CASSSWTGGSTEAFF. The CDR3 region has the DNA TGTGCCAGCAGCTCCTGGACAGGGGGGAGCACTGAAGCTTTCTTT. The full variable domain, rest sourced from reference TRBV11-2 and TRBJ1-1, is EAGVAQSPRYKIIEKRQSVAFWCNPISGHATLYWYQQILGQGPKLLIQFQNNGVVDDSQLPKDRFSAERLKGVDSTLKIQPAKLEDSAVYLCASSSWTGGSTEAFFGQGTRLTVV.

The chain employs TRBV3-1 (or the pseudogene TRBV3-2) and TRBJ2-7, with 7 nucleotides matching TRBD1. This CDR3 region has 16 residues. The germline V gene has CDR1 LGHDT and CDR2 YNNKEL (reference sequence). With V trimmed by 4 bases and J by 2 bases, 11 bases remained unmatched. The CDR3 here is CASSPGWGTVPYEQYF. The CDR3 coding sequence is TGTGCCAGCAGCCCCGGTTGGGGGACAGTACCCTACGAGCAGTACTTC.

The chain carries TRBV6-1 and TRBJ1-1; TRBD1 matches at 7 bases. The CDR3 extends over 14 amino acids. CDR1 and CDR2 (germline): MNHNS, SASEGT. The junction had 1 base not matched to a gene; V was cut back by 2 bases and J by 1 base. CDR3 DNA: TGTGCCAGCAGTGAAAAGGGGGCGAACACTGAAGCTTTCTTT. This encodes CASSEKGANTEAFF.

The V call is TRBV27, the J call TRBJ1-6, with a weak D call TRBD1 (6 bases). The CDR3 runs 15 residues. CDR1 MNHEY and CDR2 SMNVEV come from the germline V gene (reference sequence). V was pared by 7 bases and J by 5 bases, with 15 bases between. Here the CDR3 DNA reads TGTGCCAGCACACTCACGGGGGGCCATAATTCACCCCTCCACTTT. It is translated as CASTLTGGHNSPLHF.

Many counts were recorded for this clone. The rearrangement uses TRBV4-1 and TRBJ1-5; D is unclear. The CDR3 contains 15 residues. Germline CDR1 reads MGHRA; CDR2 reads YSYEKL. Trimming cost V 0 bases and J 3 bases, with 9 bases left between them. This CDR3 reads CASSQDWPYNQPQHF. The CDR3 DNA is TGCGCCAGCAGCCAAGACTGGCCGTACAATCAGCCCCAGCATTTT.

The rearrangement links TRBV23-1 to TRBJ2-3; D possibly corresponds to TRBD1 (5 bases). TRBV23-1 is placed among ORFs of uncertain function. V lost 0 bases and J lost 0, with 10 bases in between. The CDR3 runs to 16 residues. The CDR3 sequence: CASSQSQQASTDTQYF. The CDR3 nucleotides are TGCGCCAGCAGTCAATCCCAACAGGCTAGCACAGATACGCAGTATTTT.